This T cell receptor (beta chain) was observed in a study of identifying expanded T cells in peripheral blood. Study conclusions and caveats: Differentially abundant clones: roughly 1.2 between replicates, 15 to 17 at approximately two weeks, 18 to 20 at four.

Profiling relied on immunoSEQ multiplex PCR, and the TCRdb table lists in-frame clones only, not all of them. The repertoire includes approximately 100,000 clones, 70% to 90% of them detected once, and 17% sits in the top ten. This CDR3 spans 13 amino acids. J gave up 4 bases and V 4 bases, and 2 bases lay outside the gene matches. CDR1 is SGHNT and CDR2 is YYREEE in the germline V gene (reference sequence). No infections or other immune events were documented during collection. In the case of this clone: Antigen unknown.

The rearrangement uses TRBV5-4 and TRBJ1-2, with 9 bases identical to TRBD1. This receptor was taken from a person aged 18-70 years in good health. Sequenced input: blood. The CDR3 sequence: CASSGTGFYGYTF. In DNA, the CDR3 is TGTGCCAGCAGCGGGACAGGGTTCTATGGCTACACCTTC.